This record covers a single T cell receptor beta chain. Its matching antigen is unknown. In the naive CD8 group, cells lacked CD45RO and were positively selected for CCR7, so terminally differentiated effector memory CD45RA+ cells were left out. Healthy HIV-negative adults without recent acute infections or vaccinations served as donors. This entry is derived from a study of shared clonotypes between healthy human individuals. Overall study findings and caveats: Unshared clonotypes carried lower generation probabilities than those common to all four donors.

The data were produced by immunoSEQ multiplex PCR, yet TCRdb's version contains in-frame clones alone and is incomplete. The sample holds approximately 590,000 clones, around 95% seen once. The source material was naive CD8+ T cells sorted from blood. The sequence derives from a woman aged 25 to 39 in good health.

CDR3 in amino acids: CASTSGSTDTQYF. Here the CDR3 DNA reads TGTGCCAGCACCAGCGGGAGCACAGATACGCAGTATTTT. The gene calls are TRBV28 and TRBJ2-3, with a tentative D call TRBD2 (6 bases). Germline CDR1 MDHEN, CDR2 SYDVKM. The CDR3 covers 13 residues. V lost 7 bases, J lost 0 bases, and 8 bases lay in between.